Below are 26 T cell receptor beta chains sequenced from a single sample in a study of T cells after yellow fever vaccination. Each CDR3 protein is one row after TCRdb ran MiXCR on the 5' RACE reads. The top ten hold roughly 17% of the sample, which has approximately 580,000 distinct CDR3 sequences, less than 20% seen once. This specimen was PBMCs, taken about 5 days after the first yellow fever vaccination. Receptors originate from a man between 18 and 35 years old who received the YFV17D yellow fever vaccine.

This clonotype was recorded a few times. CDR3 sequence: CASSLGPTAQETQYF. CDR3 sequence (DNA): TGTGCCAGCAGCTTAGGACCGACAGCACAAGAGACCCAGTACTTC. The chain couples TRBV7-6 to TRBJ2-5; maybe TRBD1 (5 bases). The germline V gene has CDR1 SGHVS and CDR2 FNYEAQ. The CDR3 runs to 15 residues. Trimming left V 1 base short and J 2 bases short, with 11 bases between.

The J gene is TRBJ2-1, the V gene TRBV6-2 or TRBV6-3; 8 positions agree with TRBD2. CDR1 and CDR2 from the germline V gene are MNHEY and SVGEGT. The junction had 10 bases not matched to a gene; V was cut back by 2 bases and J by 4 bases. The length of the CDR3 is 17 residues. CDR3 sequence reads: CASSYLLAGKYYNEQFF. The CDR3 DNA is TGTGCCAGCAGTTACCTCTTAGCGGGGAAGTATTACAATGAGCAGTTCTTC.

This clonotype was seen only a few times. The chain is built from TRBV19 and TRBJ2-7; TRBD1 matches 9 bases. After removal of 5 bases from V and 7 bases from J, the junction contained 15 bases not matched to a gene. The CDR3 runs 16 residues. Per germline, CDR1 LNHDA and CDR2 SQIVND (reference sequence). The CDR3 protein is CASSHNRDRAQGEQYF. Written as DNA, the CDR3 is TGTGCCAGTAGTCACAACCGGGACAGGGCCCAAGGGGAGCAGTACTTC.

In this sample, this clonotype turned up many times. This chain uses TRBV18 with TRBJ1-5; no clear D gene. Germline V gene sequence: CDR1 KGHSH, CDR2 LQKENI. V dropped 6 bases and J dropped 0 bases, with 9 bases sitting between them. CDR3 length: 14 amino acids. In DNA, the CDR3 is TGTGCCAGCTCGCCCGAGCATAGCAATCAGCCCCAGCATTTT. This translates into CASSPEHSNQPQHF.

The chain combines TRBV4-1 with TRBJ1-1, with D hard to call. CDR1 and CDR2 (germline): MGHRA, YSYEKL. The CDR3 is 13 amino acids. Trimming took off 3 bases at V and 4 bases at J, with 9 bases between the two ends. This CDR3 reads CASSQLVGTEAFF. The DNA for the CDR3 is TGCGCCAGCAGCCAGCTGGTGGGCACTGAAGCTTTCTTT.

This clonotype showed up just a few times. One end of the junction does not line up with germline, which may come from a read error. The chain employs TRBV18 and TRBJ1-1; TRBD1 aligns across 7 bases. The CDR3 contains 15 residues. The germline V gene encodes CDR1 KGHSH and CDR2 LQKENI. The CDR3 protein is CASSPHPRGNSEAFF. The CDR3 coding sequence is TGTGCCAGCTCACCACATCCCAGGGGGAACAGTGAAGCTTTCTTT.

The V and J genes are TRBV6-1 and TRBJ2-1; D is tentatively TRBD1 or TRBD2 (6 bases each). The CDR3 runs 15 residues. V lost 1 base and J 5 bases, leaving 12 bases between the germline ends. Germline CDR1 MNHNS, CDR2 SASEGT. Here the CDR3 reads CASSEVWGADNEQFF. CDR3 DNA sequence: TGTGCCAGCAGTGAAGTTTGGGGGGCCGACAATGAGCAGTTCTTC.

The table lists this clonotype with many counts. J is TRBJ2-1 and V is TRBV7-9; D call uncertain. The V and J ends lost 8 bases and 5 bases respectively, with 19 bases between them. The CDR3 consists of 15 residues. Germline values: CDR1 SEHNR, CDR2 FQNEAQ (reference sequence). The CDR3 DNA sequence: TGTGCCAGCGATGTGGGGTCGCGTAAGGACAATGAGCAGTTCTTC. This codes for CASDVGSRKDNEQFF.

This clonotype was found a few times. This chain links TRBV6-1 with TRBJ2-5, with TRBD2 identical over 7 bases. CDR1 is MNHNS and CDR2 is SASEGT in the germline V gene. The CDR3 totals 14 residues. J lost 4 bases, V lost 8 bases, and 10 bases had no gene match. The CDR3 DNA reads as TGTGCCAGCTCTTTGGGGGGGTGGGGAGAGACCCAGTACTTC. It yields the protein CASSLGGWGETQYF.

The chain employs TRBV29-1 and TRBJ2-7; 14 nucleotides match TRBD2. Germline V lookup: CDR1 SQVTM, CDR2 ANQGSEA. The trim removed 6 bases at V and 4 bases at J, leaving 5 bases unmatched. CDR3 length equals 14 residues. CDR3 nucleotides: TGCAGCGTCCGGACTAGCGGGGGGATTTACGAGCAGTACTTC. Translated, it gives CSVRTSGGIYEQYF.

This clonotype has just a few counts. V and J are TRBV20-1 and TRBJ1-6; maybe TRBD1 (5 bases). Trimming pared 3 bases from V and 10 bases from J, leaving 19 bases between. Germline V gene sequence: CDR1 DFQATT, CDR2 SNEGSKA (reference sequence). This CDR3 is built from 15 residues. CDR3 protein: CSARGRAGIRSPLHF. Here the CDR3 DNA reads TGCAGTGCTAGGGGGAGAGCAGGGATCCGATCACCCCTCCACTTT.

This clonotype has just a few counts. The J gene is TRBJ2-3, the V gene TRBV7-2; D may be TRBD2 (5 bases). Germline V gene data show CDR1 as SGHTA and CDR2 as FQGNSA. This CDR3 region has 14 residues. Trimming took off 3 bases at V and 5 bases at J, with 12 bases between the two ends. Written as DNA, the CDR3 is TGTGCCAGCAGCTTCACGGGGTTCGGAGATACGCAGTATTTT. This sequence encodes CASSFTGFGDTQYF.

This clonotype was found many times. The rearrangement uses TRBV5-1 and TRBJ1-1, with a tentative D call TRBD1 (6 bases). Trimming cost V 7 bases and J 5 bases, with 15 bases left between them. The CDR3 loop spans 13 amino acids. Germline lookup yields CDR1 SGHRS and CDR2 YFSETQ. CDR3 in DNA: TGCGCCAGCTCGAGGGGGGAGATGACTGAAGCTTTCTTT. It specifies CASSRGEMTEAFF.

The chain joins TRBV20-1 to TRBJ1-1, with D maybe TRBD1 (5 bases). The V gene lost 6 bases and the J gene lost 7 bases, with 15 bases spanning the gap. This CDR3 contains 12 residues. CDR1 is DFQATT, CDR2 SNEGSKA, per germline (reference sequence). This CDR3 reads CSARGRGHEAFF. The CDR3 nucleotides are TGCAGTGCCCGCGGGAGGGGTCATGAAGCTTTCTTT.

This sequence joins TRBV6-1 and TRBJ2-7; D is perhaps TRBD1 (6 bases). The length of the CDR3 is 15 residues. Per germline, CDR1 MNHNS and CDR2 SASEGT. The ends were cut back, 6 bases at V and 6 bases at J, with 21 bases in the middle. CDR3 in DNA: TGTGCCAGCAGGAGGGGCAGGGGCCAGGTACGCGAGCAGTACTTC. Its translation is CASRRGRGQVREQYF.

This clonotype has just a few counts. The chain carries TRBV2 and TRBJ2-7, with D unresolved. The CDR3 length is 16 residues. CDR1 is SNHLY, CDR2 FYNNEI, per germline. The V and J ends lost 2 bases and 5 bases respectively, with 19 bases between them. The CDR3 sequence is CASSEFWVRWSDEQYF. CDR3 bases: TGTGCCAGCAGTGAATTCTGGGTTCGGTGGTCAGACGAGCAGTACTTC.

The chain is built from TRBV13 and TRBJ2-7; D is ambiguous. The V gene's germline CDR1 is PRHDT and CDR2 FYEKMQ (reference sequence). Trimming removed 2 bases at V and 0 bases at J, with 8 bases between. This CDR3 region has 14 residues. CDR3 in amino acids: CASSLPMSSYEQYF. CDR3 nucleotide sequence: TGTGCCAGCAGCTTACCGATGAGCTCCTACGAGCAGTACTTC.

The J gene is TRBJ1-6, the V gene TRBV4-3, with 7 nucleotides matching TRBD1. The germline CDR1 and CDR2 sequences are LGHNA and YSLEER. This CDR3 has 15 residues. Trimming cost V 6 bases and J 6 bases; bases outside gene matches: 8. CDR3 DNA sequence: TGCGCCAGCAGAGCGCAGGGGGGCTTTAATTCACCCCTCCACTTT. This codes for CASRAQGGFNSPLHF.

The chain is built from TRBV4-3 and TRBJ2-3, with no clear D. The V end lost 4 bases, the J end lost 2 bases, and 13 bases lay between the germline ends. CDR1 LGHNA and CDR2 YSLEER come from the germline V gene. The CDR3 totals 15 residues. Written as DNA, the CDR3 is TGCGCCAGCAGCCTAACCGGATTTCTCACAGATACGCAGTATTTT. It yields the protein CASSLTGFLTDTQYF.

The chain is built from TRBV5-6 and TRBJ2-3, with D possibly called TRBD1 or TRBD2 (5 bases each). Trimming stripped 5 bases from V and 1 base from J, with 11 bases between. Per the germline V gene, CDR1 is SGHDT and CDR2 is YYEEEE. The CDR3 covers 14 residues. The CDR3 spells CASRTGPGTDTQYF. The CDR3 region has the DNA TGTGCCAGCAGGACGGGGCCGGGCACAGATACGCAGTATTTT.

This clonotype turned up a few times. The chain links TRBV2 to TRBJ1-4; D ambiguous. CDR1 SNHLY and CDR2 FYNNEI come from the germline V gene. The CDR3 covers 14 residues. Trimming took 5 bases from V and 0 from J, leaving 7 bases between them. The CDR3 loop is CASSSDTTNEKLFF. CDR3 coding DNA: TGTGCCAGCAGTTCGGATACAACTAATGAAAAACTGTTTTTT.

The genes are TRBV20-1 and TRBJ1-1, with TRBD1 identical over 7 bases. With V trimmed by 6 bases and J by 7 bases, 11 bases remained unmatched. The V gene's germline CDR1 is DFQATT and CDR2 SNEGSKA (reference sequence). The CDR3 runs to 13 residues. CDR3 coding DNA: TGCAGTGCGAGTGGAGGGGGCGCGGTTGAAGCTTTCTTT. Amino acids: CSASGGGAVEAFF.

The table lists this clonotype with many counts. The CDR3 DNA reads TGTGCCAGCAGCCCCAACGCTTATAGCGGGGGACCCTACGAGCAGTACTTC. It codes for CASSPNAYSGGPYEQYF. The chain recombines TRBV7-2 with TRBJ2-7; 9 positions agree with TRBD2. CDR3 length: 17 amino acids. Germline CDR1 is SGHTA and CDR2 is FQGNSA. V lost 5 bases to trimming and J lost 2 bases; unmatched junction nucleotides: 13.

CDR3 DNA: TGTGCCATCAGCTGGGGACAGATCCTGGTCAATGAGCAGTTCTTC. Amino acids: CAISWGQILVNEQFF. The gene calls are TRBV10-3 and TRBJ2-1, with 7 bases identical to TRBD1. V lost 6 bases and J lost 6; bases outside the gene matches: 11. The CDR3 is 15 amino acids. Germline CDR1 ENHRY, CDR2 SYGVKD.

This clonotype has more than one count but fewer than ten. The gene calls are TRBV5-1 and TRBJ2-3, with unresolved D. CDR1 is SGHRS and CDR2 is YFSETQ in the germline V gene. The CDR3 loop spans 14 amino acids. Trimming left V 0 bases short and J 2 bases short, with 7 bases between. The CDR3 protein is CASSLGLTTDTQYF. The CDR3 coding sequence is TGCGCCAGCAGCTTGGGCTTAACCACAGATACGCAGTATTTT.

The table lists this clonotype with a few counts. Here the CDR3 reads CASSPPPGNTEAFF. The CDR3 coding sequence is TGTGCCAGCAGTCCCCCCCCGGGCAACACTGAAGCTTTCTTT. The chain has TRBV12-3 or TRBV12-4 and TRBJ1-1; D not resolved. The CDR3 spans 14 residues. Trimming cost V 5 bases and J 2 bases, with 12 bases left between them.